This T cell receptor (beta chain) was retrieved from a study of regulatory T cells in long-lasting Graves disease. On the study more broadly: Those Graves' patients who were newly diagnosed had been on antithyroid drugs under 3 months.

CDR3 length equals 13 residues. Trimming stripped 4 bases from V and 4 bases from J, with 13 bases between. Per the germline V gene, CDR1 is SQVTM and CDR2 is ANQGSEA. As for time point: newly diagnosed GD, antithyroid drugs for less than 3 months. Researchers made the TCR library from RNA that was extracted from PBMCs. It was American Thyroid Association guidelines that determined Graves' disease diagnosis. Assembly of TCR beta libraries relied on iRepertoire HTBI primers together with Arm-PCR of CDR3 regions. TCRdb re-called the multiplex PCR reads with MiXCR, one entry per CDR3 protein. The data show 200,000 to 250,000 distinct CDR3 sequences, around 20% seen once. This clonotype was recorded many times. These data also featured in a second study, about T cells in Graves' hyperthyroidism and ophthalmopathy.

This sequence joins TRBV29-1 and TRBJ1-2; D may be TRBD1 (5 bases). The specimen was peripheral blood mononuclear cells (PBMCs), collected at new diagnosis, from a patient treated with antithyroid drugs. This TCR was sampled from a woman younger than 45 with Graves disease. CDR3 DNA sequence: TGCAGCGTTGTCGGAGGGGATGTCTATGGCTACACCTTC. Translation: CSVVGGDVYGYTF.